Given below is one TCR beta chain in context. This clone's antigen is unknown. Base qualities were left out, and no much larger clone turns up one base away. The cohort was made up of roughly 670 healthy bone marrow donors. Cohort members were all nominally healthy when sampled, although unrecorded immune exposures were likely present. CMV serostatus was recorded as positive for about 300 and negative for about 55% of the roughly 670 cohort members, whereas no CMV serostatus was recorded for the donor in question. A peripheral blood sample was provided by each donor, and peripheral blood mononuclear cells were used for TCR beta sequencing. The Qiagen DNeasy Blood Extraction Kit was used to extract genomic DNA from the blood cell samples. The method was the immunoSEQ multiplex PCR assay. For the multiplex PCR, a mixture combining 60 forward primers for TCR Vbeta segments and 13 reverse primers for TCR Jbeta segments was used. The CDR3 region of rearranged TCR beta genes was amplified from genomic DNA with a multiplex PCR assay. The amplified TCR beta libraries were sequenced on the Illumina HiSeq System as 87-base-pair reads. The paper's data handling went like this. Across the 666 repertoires, a later analysis counted 78 million or so unique TCR beta chains, approximately 12 million of which were shared by at least two donors. Raw reads were error-corrected and collapsed into unique sequences with a nearest-neighbor algorithm that merged closely related sequences to remove PCR and sequencing errors. CDR3 sequences were aligned to IMGT reference sequences to assign V, D and J gene segments. Each retained sequence needed at least a six-nucleotide match to both a V gene segment and a J gene segment. Rearrangements were called productive when the CDR3 lacked stop codons and stayed in frame with V and J; all others were non-productive. Following IMGT convention, CDR3 was defined as the stretch from the second conserved V-encoded cysteine up to the conserved J-encoded phenylalanine. The earlier analysis of about 590 of the donors excluded sequences that lacked an unambiguous match to a single V gene segment. In an earlier analysis of roughly 600 of the donors, a V segment was called functional when productive rearrangements were above 56.7%, and segregating when the standard deviation between donors exceeded 5%. A statistical classification framework was developed to diagnose cytomegalovirus status using the catalog of TCR beta chain sequences. A later analysis assigned V and J genes by comparing TCR nucleotide sequences with IMGT/GENE-DB human TR gene sequences. In a later analysis, CDR3 sequences and most-parsimonious VDJ recombination scenarios were assigned using the TCRdist pipeline. In a later analysis, every TCR beta chain was defined by the combination of its CDR3 amino acid sequence and its V-gene family, and reads without a unique V-gene family were dropped. To address suspected cross-contamination and a sequencing artifact, a later analysis removed approximately 590 highly shared, low-generation-probability nucleotide sequences. A later analysis calculated a clonal expansion index for each public chain from normalized within-repertoire ranks of inferred template counts. A later analysis computed generation probabilities with a VDJ recombination model fitted to out-of-frame rearrangements, and checked the results against IGoR. In a later analysis, hypergeometric tests were used to score TCR-TCR, TCR-HLA and TCR-CMV co-occurrence, with a repertoire-size bias correction applied to TCR pairs. False discovery rates were estimated in a later analysis by permuting HLA or CMV assignments 20 times. In a later analysis, co-occurring TCRs were grouped with DBSCAN, and TCRdist sequence similarity was added when clustering was performed within HLA-allele-positive subsets. Repertoires with fewer than 30,000 or more than 120,000 public chains, plus five repertoires with anomalous nucleotide sharing, were excluded from co-occurrence clustering. As stored in TCRdb, this immuneACCESS dataset retains in-frame rearrangements with V and J assigned. A fraction of the clones does not appear; measured against another copy, unresolved V genes explain less than half of the discrepancy, and the remainder lacks a known reason. The V and J calls and the clone size are those of that table, but D and trimming were determined from the DNA. For this sample there are approximately 110,000 clones; around 77% appear just once. The top ten clones comprise roughly 3.5% of the sample.

This sample was taken from a study of cytomegalovirus exposure and HLA in healthy donors (dated by TCRdb to 2016 to 2017). Regarding the study in general: An earlier analysis of 587 of the donors reported 250 to 300 Gb of sequence data and approximately 110 million unique TCR beta sequences from about 179 million T cells. An early release that covered roughly 600 HLA-typed donors contained 250 to 350 gigabases of sequencing data and tens of millions of unique TCR sequences. Of the 398 genotyped donors, about 80% fell in the genetic ancestry cluster associated with self-reported Caucasian donors. The study aimed to test whether cataloging public T cell receptors could reveal signatures of past pathogen exposure. The study used immunosequencing to profile the T cell repertoires of several hundred subjects and linked those repertoires to cytomegalovirus serostatus. In addition to the first cohort of 666 subjects, a separate validation cohort of approximately 110 different subjects was used. The study combined high-throughput TCR immunosequencing, statistical association of individual TCRs with disease status, and machine learning to predict cytomegalovirus infection status. To study patterns of TCR occurrence, a later analysis re-analyzed previously published TCR beta repertoires from 600 to 750 donors and added high-resolution HLA genotyping. The later analysis used no new phenotypic data to find candidate immune exposures, relying instead on TCR beta sequences and their occurrence across donors. To decide whether each TCR beta V gene segment behaved as functional or pseudogenic, an earlier analysis of approximately 620 of the donors relied on high-throughput TCR beta sequencing. Donor age, sex, ethnicity and CMV serostatus were collected together with the repertoire data. A later genetic analysis used genome-wide SNP genotypes for about 60% of the 666 donors, treating that subset as a discovery cohort. Every repertoire in the discovery cohort had been generated on one and the same sequencing platform. HLA typing included class I and class II loci at four-digit resolution. Typing coverage differed by locus: A, B, C, DRB1 and DQB1 were typed in about 620-630 donors, DQA1 in roughly 510, DPA1 in nearly 610, and DPB1 in 472. Roughly 5 DR-DQ haplotypes were handled as single units for association and clustering, since linkage in the cohort was strong. Among several hundred genotyped donors of the cohort, an average of approximately 240,000 unique TCR beta nucleotide sequences was sequenced per donor, of which roughly 17% were non-productive.

Beyond this particular receptor, the publication reports: The classifier was reported to diagnose cytomegalovirus status with high specificity and sensitivity in both the original cohort and the validation cohort. When HLA alleles, especially DR and DQ, strongly co-occurred, attributing TCR associations to individual alleles was difficult. A later analysis found that HLA-associated TCR beta chains were more clonally expanded and had lower generation probabilities than equally common non-associated chains. Sequencing depth was assumed to be roughly uniform across donors in the presence/absence analyses, though that assumption may not hold. CMV serostatus was the only immune exposure information available for the cohort. A later analysis found that TCR association rates varied across HLA loci, with DRB1 alleles showing the most associated TCRs and HLA-C alleles the fewest. HLA typing was unavailable for some donors at each locus, so association tests used only the typed subset. A further reported finding was that TCR beta sequences accurately predicted the HLA-A and HLA-B alleles for most subjects in the first cohort. At a false discovery rate of 0.05, a later analysis linked 16,951 TCR beta sequences to specific HLA alleles. According to a later analysis, most CMV-associated TCR beta chains appeared to be HLA-restricted, and the HLA associations seemed to be driven largely by CMV exposure. A later analysis reported that several top co-occurrence clusters appeared linked to parvovirus B19, influenza, CMV and Epstein-Barr virus. A later genetic analysis reported fewer N-insertions in productive TCRs among donors in an Asian-associated ancestry cluster than the roughly 720-donor mean. In vitro tests confirmed that a few of the cytomegalovirus-associated TCR beta chains recognize cytomegalovirus antigens. An association between a missense DCLRE1C variant and V-gene and J-gene trimming of TCR beta chains was found in a later genetic analysis and replicated in an independent cohort. Across donors, most TCR sequences were observed very rarely, whereas some public TCRs were present in many individuals. A cluster of highly shared sequence variants was judged likely to represent a technical artifact of the sequencing pipeline. Only TCR beta chains were sequenced in this cohort, and the absence of alpha or paired-chain data limited detectable features. The authors suggested that the approach could potentially be generalized to other disease states and immunological phenotypes. The earlier analysis of about 600 of the donors excluded seventeen rarely observed V segments, including chromosome 9 orphons, because counts were too low. An earlier analysis of 587 of the donors showed that most TCR beta V segments appeared in productive rearrangements either about 87% or about 30% of the time, which broadly matched IMGT annotations. In the study, around 160 TCR beta chains were listed as associated with cytomegalovirus. Correlated functional status among segregating V segments might be attributable to linkage disequilibrium, but an unknown experimental factor could not be ruled out.

The source material was PBMCs. The source is a human donor in good health.

The DNA sequence reads TGTGCCAGCAGCTTAGGGGCGGGAGCCCTGTTCTTC. Its translation is CASSLGAGALFF. The chain uses TRBV11-3 and TRBJ2-1, and 7 junction bases match TRBD2. For CDR1 and CDR2, the germline V gene lists SGHNT and YENEEA. The junction shows trimming of 1 base on V and 15 bases on J, and the gene matches do not reach 6 bases of it. The CDR3, from cysteine to phenylalanine, totals 12 residues. Only the CDR3 portion is preserved as DNA: 36 bases, with reading frame beginning at the first base.